The 12 T cell receptor beta chains below come from one sample, sequenced in a study of CD8 T cells in ankylosing spondylitis. Overall study findings and caveats: Typical of ankylosing spondylitis blood, it appeared, was a TCR beta motif of eight highly homologous variants.

No cognate antigen is known for these TCRs. TCRdb fed the 5' RACE reads into MiXCR, producing one record per CDR3 protein. The data show roughly 220,000 distinct CDR3 sequences, roughly 18% seen once. The specimen was blood, either unsorted or a sorted T cell fraction (not recorded which). The receptors were sampled from a male donor with ankylosing spondylitis.

This clonotype was seen more than once but under ten times. The chain is built from TRBV4-2 and TRBJ2-5; D could derive from TRBD1 or TRBD2 (5 bases each). Deletions cut 1 base from V and 4 bases from J, with 16 bases between. CDR3 size: 16 residues. Germline V gene data show CDR1 as LGHNA and CDR2 as YNFKEQ. The chain's CDR3 is CASSQAGSGGAETQYF. CDR3 DNA: TGTGCCAGCAGCCAAGCTGGGAGTGGTGGGGCAGAGACCCAGTACTTC.

The chain employs TRBV4-1 and TRBJ2-2; 8 bases fit TRBD2. J gave up 5 bases and V 0 bases, and 14 bases lay outside the gene matches. This CDR3 has 19 amino acids. CDR1 and CDR2 from the germline V gene are MGHRA and YSYEKL. The CDR3 DNA reads as TGCGCCAGCAGCCAAGAGGGGTGGGGGGCTAGCGGGTTAACCGGGGAGCTGTTTTTT. Its protein product is CASSQEGWGASGLTGELFF.

This clonotype was seen only a few times. The chain recombines TRBV11-3 with TRBJ2-3; D possibly corresponds to TRBD2 (5 bases). Germline V gives CDR1 SGHNT, CDR2 YENEEA. The CDR3 sequence is 13 residues long. Trimming left V 3 bases short and J 6 bases short, with 10 bases between. The CDR3 is CASSLWPGDTQYF. The CDR3 nucleotides are TGTGCCAGCAGCTTGTGGCCGGGGGATACGCAGTATTTT. The whole variable domain, filled in from reference TRBV11-3 and TRBJ2-3, reads EAGVVQSPRYKIIEKKQPVAFWCNPISGHNTLYWYLQNLGQGPELLIRYENEEAVDDSQLPKDRFSAERLKGVDSTLKIQPAELGDSAVYLCASSLWPGDTQYFGPGTRLTVL.

Ten or more counts support this clonotype. V is TRBV12-3 or TRBV12-4 and J is TRBJ2-3, with D hard to call. Trimming shortened V by 5 bases and J by 5 bases, and 5 bases separated the two germline ends. This CDR3 is 11 amino acids long. In nucleotides, the CDR3 is TGTGCCAGCAGTCCTGGAGATACGCAGTATTTT. This gives the protein CASSPGDTQYF.

The J gene is TRBJ2-1, the V gene TRBV4-1; 9 bases align to TRBD1. Per germline, CDR1 MGHRA and CDR2 YSYEKL. V gave up 5 bases and J gave up 1 base; unmatched junction bases: 12. CDR3 length: 18 residues. The chain's CDR3 is CASSNRGGGTGSYNEQFF. The CDR3 DNA reads as TGCGCCAGCAGCAACCGAGGGGGGGGGACAGGGTCCTACAATGAGCAGTTCTTC.

The chain has TRBV5-5 and TRBJ2-1, with 9 bases lining up with TRBD2. CDR1 is SGHKS, CDR2 YYEKEE, per germline (reference sequence). The CDR3 loop spans 16 amino acids. Losses at the gene ends were 0 bases for V and 4 bases for J; bases not matched to a gene: 5. In DNA form, the CDR3 reads TGTGCCAGCAGCTTGGACCTAGCGGGACCATACAATGAGCAGTTCTTC. Protein: CASSLDLAGPYNEQFF.

The chain joins TRBV3-1 to TRBJ2-6; 8 positions agree with TRBD1. J lost 4 bases, V lost 5 bases, and 13 bases had no gene match. The germline CDR1 and CDR2 sequences are LGHDT and YNNKEL (reference sequence). CDR3 length: 18 residues. The CDR3 spells CASSTDRVLDRGANVLTF. The CDR3 DNA is TGTGCCAGCAGCACGGACAGGGTCTTAGATCGGGGGGCCAACGTCCTGACTTTC.

This clonotype has only a few counts. The chain carries TRBV20-1 and TRBJ1-2; no firm D call. V was shortened by 5 bases and J by 2 bases, with 12 bases between the two germline ends. This CDR3 comprises 13 residues. Germline loops: CDR1 DFQATT, CDR2 SNEGSKA (reference sequence). The chain's CDR3 is CSAEDTRNYGYTF. CDR3 DNA: TGCAGTGCTGAAGACACTCGCAACTATGGCTACACCTTC.

About this clonotype itself: At one boundary the junction diverges from the germline segment, which might be a read error. CDR3: CPSSSWTENEKLFF. The CDR3 DNA reads as TGTCCCAGCAGTTCCTGGACGGAAAATGAAAAACTGTTTTTT. The V gene is TRBV12-3 or TRBV12-4, the J gene TRBJ1-4; D unclear. The CDR3 is 14 residues long.

This clonotype was detected ten times or more. The chain employs TRBV12-3 or TRBV12-4 and TRBJ1-2; D is unclear. The CDR3 covers 11 residues. Trimming shortened V by 3 bases and J by 10 bases, and 9 bases separated the two germline ends. CDR3 region: CASSFGVDYTF. For the CDR3, the DNA is TGTGCCAGCAGTTTTGGTGTAGACTACACCTTC.

This clonotype was counted a few times. The chain employs TRBV5-1 and TRBJ2-7; D remains ambiguous. Germline V lookup: CDR1 SGHRS, CDR2 YFSETQ. V was trimmed by 0 bases and J by 6 bases, leaving 19 bases between them. The CDR3 runs to 16 residues. In DNA, the CDR3 is TGCGCCAGCAGCTTGGTGGGTCGGTCGGATTTCGGCGAGCAGTACTTC. This codes for CASSLVGRSDFGEQYF.

This chain joins TRBV11-1 and TRBJ2-7, with TRBD2 matching over 14 bases. Germline V gene lookup returns CDR1 SGHAT and CDR2 FQDESV (reference sequence). J gave up 1 base and V 5 bases, and 10 bases lay outside the gene matches. The CDR3 is made up of 18 amino acids. In nucleotides, the CDR3 is TGTGCCAGCAGCAACCTACCGGGACTAGCGGGGGATTCCTACGAGCAGTACTTC. Encoded protein: CASSNLPGLAGDSYEQYF. Filled out from reference TRBV11-1 and TRBJ2-7, the complete variable domain reads EAEVAQSPRYKITEKSQAVAFWCDPISGHATLYWYRQILGQGPELLVQFQDESVVDDSQLPKDRFSAERLKGVDSTLKIQPAELGDSAMYLCASSNLPGLAGDSYEQYFGPGTRLTVT.